The present entry profiles one TCR beta chain with its context. No antigen is known for it. This record belongs to a study of shared clonotypes between healthy human individuals. The method was immunoSEQ multiplex PCR; TCRdb's version includes in-frame clones alone and lacks a portion of them. The data contain more than 500,000 clones, about 95% of them singletons. CD45RO-negative, CCR7-positively selected cells formed the naive CD8 fraction, excluding terminally differentiated effector memory CD45RA+ cells. This CDR3 contains 16 residues. V was shortened by 3 bases and J by 8 bases, with 20 bases between the two germline ends. Germline CDR1 reads SEHNR; CDR2 reads FQNEAQ (reference sequence). Findings of the study overall: Sequencing depth was expected to affect clonotype sharing among donors. Enrolling few donors narrowed the genetic and exposure-history diversity that was represented. Sampling covered nothing but blood. Tissue TCR repertoires likely differ from those found in blood. Naive subsets typically showed greater estimated richness than memory subsets.

Material: naive CD8+ T cells sorted from blood. The receptor comes from a woman aged 30 to 39 in good health. The chain has TRBV7-9 and TRBJ2-1; D remains ambiguous. The CDR3 region is CASSFPDTPQLHEQFF. DNA of the CDR3: TGTGCCAGCAGCTTCCCGGATACCCCCCAACTGCATGAGCAGTTCTTC.